These T cell receptor beta chains were read from a single sample in a study of breast tumors, draining lymph nodes, adjacent tissues. MiXCR, run by TCRdb on the multiplex PCR reads, gives a single entry per CDR3 protein. Seen here are approximately 150,000 distinct CDR3 sequences, 30% to 35% observed once, and the top ten hold about 2.5%. Sequences were obtained from axillary lymph node tissue. The receptor set was obtained from a female donor with breast cancer. Some clones in this sample may be carry-over from other donors' samples. The CDR3 runs from the conserved cysteine through the conserved F or W. Fields, in order: J gene, V gene, clone size, D gene, CDR3 protein, CDR3 DNA. A D gene is named only where the DNA matches it firmly. Size tells how often a clone was seen (once, few, many) or the class of an expanded clone, and some rows leave it out.

TRBJ2-2 | TRBV5-6 | many | - | CASSSPRLDASTGELFF | TGTGCCAGCAGCTCCCCGCGTTTGGACGCAAGCACCGGGGAGCTGTTTTTT
TRBJ2-3 | TRBV29-1 | many | - | CSVEQGADTQYF | TGCAGCGTCGAACAGGGCGCAGATACGCAGTATTTT
TRBJ2-5 | TRBV5-1 | many | - | CASSLARSAPYEETQYF | TGCGCCAGCAGCTTGGCTAGGTCAGCTCCGTATGAAGAGACCCAGTACTTC
TRBJ2-1 | TRBV7-9 | - | - | CASSLVGGQGEQLF | TGTGCCAGCAGCTTAGTGGGGGGGCAGGGTGAGCAGCTCTTC
TRBJ1-3 | TRBV15 | - | TRBD1 | CATSSDRANSGNTIYF | TGTGCCACCAGCAGTGACAGGGCCAACTCTGGAAACACCATATATTTT
TRBJ2-7 | TRBV7-2 | many | - | CASSYSQGYEQYF | TGTGCCAGCAGCTATTCACAGGGCTACGAGCAGTACTTC
TRBJ1-2 | TRBV24-1 | many | - | CATSEHINYGYTF | TGTGCCACCAGTGAGCACATTAACTATGGCTACACCTTC
TRBJ2-3 | TRBV2 | - | - | CASRPRGTGDTQYF | TGTGCCAGCAGGCCGAGGGGTACGGGGGATACGCAGTATTTT
TRBJ2-7 | TRBV19 | many | - | CASSFRLNYEQYF | TGTGCCAGTAGTTTCCGTTTAAACTACGAGCAGTACTTC
TRBJ2-2 | TRBV18 | many | - | CASSPTDTGELFF | TGTGCCAGCTCACCTACTGACACCGGGGAGCTGTTTTTT
TRBJ1-2 | TRBV11-2 | many | - | CASSFRIGEGGYTF | TGTGCCAGCAGCTTTAGGATCGGGGAGGGTGGCTACACCTTC
TRBJ2-5 | TRBV6-1 | many | TRBD2 | CASIMSLAGGQETQYF | TGTGCCAGCATCATGTCCTTAGCGGGGGGTCAAGAGACCCAGTACTTC
TRBJ1-6 | TRBV10-3 | once | - | CAISVGTTSPLHF | TGTGCCATCAGTGTTGGGACGACTTCACCCCTCCACTTT
TRBJ1-3 | TRBV20-1 | many | - | CSASPRGVGRYSGNTIYF | TGCAGTGCTAGTCCTCGGGGGGTCGGGAGGTATTCTGGAAACACCATATATTTT
TRBJ2-2 | TRBV20-1 | many | - | CSARNLDSPGELFF | TGCAGTGCTAGAAATCTTGACAGCCCCGGGGAGCTGTTTTTT
TRBJ1-4 | TRBV10-3 | many | TRBD1 | CAISGTGNEKLFF | TGTGCCATCAGTGGGACAGGAAATGAAAAACTGTTTTTT
TRBJ1-2 | TRBV7-8 | many | - | CASSSVRNYGYTF | TGTGCCAGCAGCTCAGTTAGAAACTATGGCTACACCTTC
TRBJ2-3 | TRBV11-3 | many | - | CASSYRGGITDTQYF | TGTGCCAGCAGCTACAGGGGAGGAATCACAGATACGCAGTATTTT
TRBJ2-6 | TRBV20-1 | many | - | CSARGTVGGGLGSGANVLTF | TGCAGTGCTAGAGGCACCGTGGGGGGGGGCTTGGGCTCTGGGGCCAACGTCCTGACTTTC
TRBJ1-2 | TRBV10-3 | few | - | CAVSGGDGPYGYTF | TGTGCCGTCAGTGGCGGGGACGGTCCCTATGGCTACACCTTC
TRBJ1-3 | TRBV19 | many | - | CASSIDATVLVNTIYF | TGTGCCAGTAGTATAGACGCGACAGTGCTCGTGAACACCATATATTTT
TRBJ2-5 | TRBV5-1 | many | - | CASSRPEVVETQYF | TGCGCCAGCAGCCGCCCAGAGGTAGTTGAGACCCAGTACTTC
TRBJ2-4 | TRBV20-1 | many | TRBD1 | CSVIDRVAKNIQYF | TGCAGTGTGATTGACAGGGTTGCCAAAAACATTCAGTACTTC
TRBJ2-7 | TRBV4-1 | many | - | CASSQDRGLGTYEQYF | TGCGCCAGCAGCCAAGATCGCGGCCTAGGAACCTACGAGCAGTACTTC
TRBJ1-5 | TRBV6-1 | many | - | CASSEPRVSNQPQHF | TGTGCCAGCAGTGAACCCCGGGTTAGCAATCAGCCCCAGCATTTT
TRBJ1-2 | TRBV12-3/TRBV12-4 | many | TRBD1 | CASSPRWDSGHYGYTF | TGTGCCAGCAGTCCGAGATGGGACAGCGGACACTATGGCTACACCTTC
TRBJ1-1 | TRBV10-2 | few | - | CAIADPNTEAFF | TGCGCCATCGCGGATCCGAACACTGAAGCTTTCTTT
TRBJ2-3 | TRBV20-1 | - | TRBD2 | CSATSLTSGGALNAQYF | TGCAGTGCTACCTCCTTGACTAGCGGGGGGGCTCTAAATGCGCAGTATTTT
TRBJ2-5 | TRBV20-1 | - | TRBD1 | CSARSTGGQKTQYF | TGCAGTGCTAGATCCACAGGGGGCCAGAAGACCCAGTACTTC
TRBJ1-2 | TRBV7-2 | many | - | CASSLGGANYGYTF | TGTGCCAGCAGCTTGGGGGGAGCTAACTATGGCTACACCTTC
TRBJ1-6 | TRBV12-3/TRBV12-4 | - | - | CASSFSGLSNSPLHF | TGTGCCAGCAGTTTTTCAGGACTGAGTAATTCACCCCTCCACTTT
TRBJ2-3 | TRBV13 | few | - | CASSLGVLASTDTQYF | TGTGCCAGCAGCTTAGGTGTACTGGCCAGCACAGATACGCAGTATTTT
TRBJ2-5 | TRBV6-6 | many | - | CASSFPTRSGETQYF | TGTGCCAGCAGTTTTCCAACTAGGTCAGGAGAGACCCAGTACTTC
TRBJ1-4 | TRBV5-1 | many | TRBD1 | CASSFEGAEEKLFF | TGCGCCAGCAGCTTTGAGGGGGCTGAAGAAAAACTGTTTTTT
TRBJ1-2 | TRBV3-1 | many | - | CASSQENRDGYTF | TGTGCCAGCAGCCAAGAGAACAGGGATGGCTACACCTTC
TRBJ2-1 | TRBV7-2 | many | - | CASSLYREGEQFF | TGTGCCAGCAGCTTATACAGGGAAGGCGAGCAGTTCTTC
TRBJ1-1 | TRBV30 | few | - | CAWSVPSRQGTVNTEAFF | TGTGCCTGGAGTGTACCCTCCCGGCAGGGGACTGTGAACACTGAAGCTTTCTTT
TRBJ1-2 | TRBV20-1 | many | - | CSARPTKNRENYGYTF | TGCAGTGCTAGACCCACAAAAAACAGGGAAAACTATGGCTACACCTTC
TRBJ1-3 | TRBV28 | many | - | CASSSQGTNSGNTIYF | TGTGCCAGCAGTTCCCAGGGGACAAACTCTGGAAACACCATATATTTT
TRBJ1-2 | TRBV9 | - | - | CASSVGKGTGPYGYTF | TGTGCCAGCAGCGTTGGGAAGGGTACGGGGCCCTATGGCTACACCTTC
TRBJ2-1 | TRBV29-1 | - | TRBD2 | CSVLTSGSSYNEQFF | TGCAGCGTCCTGACTAGCGGGAGCTCCTACAATGAGCAGTTCTTC
TRBJ1-2 | TRBV6-6 | many | - | CASTPGANYGYTF | TGTGCCAGCACCCCGGGGGCTAACTATGGCTACACCTTC
TRBJ2-5 | TRBV3-1 | many | - | CASSQEGGPNWETQYF | TGTGCCAGCAGCCAAGAGGGGGGACCTAACTGGGAGACCCAGTACTTC
TRBJ1-4 | TRBV27 | many | - | CASRPHERGEKLFF | TGTGCCAGCAGACCCCACGAGAGAGGGGAAAAACTGTTTTTT
TRBJ2-1 | TRBV29-1 | - | - | CSVDRGAYNEQFF | TGCAGCGTTGACAGGGGGGCTTACAATGAGCAGTTCTTC
TRBJ2-1 | TRBV6-6 | many | - | CASSSDNEQFF | TGTGCCAGCAGTTCCGACAATGAGCAGTTCTTC
TRBJ2-3 | TRBV30 | - | - | CAWARQGGTTDTQYF | TGTGCCTGGGCCCGACAGGGAGGCACAACAGATACGCAGTATTTT
TRBJ2-5 | TRBV28 | many | TRBD1 | CASSSGTGRNQETQYF | TGTGCCAGCAGTTCCGGGACAGGGCGGAACCAAGAGACCCAGTACTTC
TRBJ1-6 | TRBV5-1 | many | TRBD1 | CASSLTGDNSPLHF | TGCGCCAGCAGCTTGACAGGGGATAATTCACCCCTCCACTTT
TRBJ1-4 | TRBV18 | many | - | CASSLRLEEKLFF | TGTGCCAGCTCACTTCGGCTTGAGGAAAAACTGTTTTTT
TRBJ1-1 | TRBV20-1 | - | - | CSAADPQLMNTEAFF | TGCAGTGCCGCCGACCCCCAGCTCATGAACACTGAAGCTTTCTTT
TRBJ2-5 | TRBV5-1 | many | - | CASSLGGGQDTQYF | TGCGCCAGCAGCTTGGGTGGGGGGCAAGACACCCAGTACTTC
TRBJ2-4 | TRBV20-1 | many | TRBD1 | CSASGQGLLAKNIQYF | TGCAGTGCTAGCGGACAGGGTTTGCTAGCCAAAAACATTCAGTACTTC
TRBJ2-3 | TRBV20-1 | many | - | CSAELGGGLTDTQYF | TGCAGTGCTGAACTCGGAGGGGGCTTAACAGATACGCAGTATTTT